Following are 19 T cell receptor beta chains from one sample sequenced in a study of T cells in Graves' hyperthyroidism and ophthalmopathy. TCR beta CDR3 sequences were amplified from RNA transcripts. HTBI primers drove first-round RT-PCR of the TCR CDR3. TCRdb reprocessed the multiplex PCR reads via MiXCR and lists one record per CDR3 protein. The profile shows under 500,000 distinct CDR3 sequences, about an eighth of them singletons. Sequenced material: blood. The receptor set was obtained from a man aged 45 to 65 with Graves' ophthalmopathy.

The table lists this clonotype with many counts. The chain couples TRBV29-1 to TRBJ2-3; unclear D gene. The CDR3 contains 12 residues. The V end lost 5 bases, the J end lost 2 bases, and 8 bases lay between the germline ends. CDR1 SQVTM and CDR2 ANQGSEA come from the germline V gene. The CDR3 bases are TGCAGCGTTAGTTGGGACACAGATACGCAGTATTTT. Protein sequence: CSVSWDTDTQYF.

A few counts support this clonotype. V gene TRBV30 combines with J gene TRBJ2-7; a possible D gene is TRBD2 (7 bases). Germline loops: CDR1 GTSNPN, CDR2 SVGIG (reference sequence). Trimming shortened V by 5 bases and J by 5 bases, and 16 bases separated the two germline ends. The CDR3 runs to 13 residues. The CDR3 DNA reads TGTGCCTGGTCCTGGGGGGGCGCCGACGAGCAGTACTTC. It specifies CAWSWGGADEQYF.

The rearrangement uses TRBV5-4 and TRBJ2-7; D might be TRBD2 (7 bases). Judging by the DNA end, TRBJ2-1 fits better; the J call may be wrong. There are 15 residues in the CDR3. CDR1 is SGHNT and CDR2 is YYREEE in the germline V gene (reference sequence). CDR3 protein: CASSPPGGQSYEQFF. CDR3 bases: TGTGCCAGCAGCCCTCCGGGGGGACAATCCTACGAGCAGTTCTTC.

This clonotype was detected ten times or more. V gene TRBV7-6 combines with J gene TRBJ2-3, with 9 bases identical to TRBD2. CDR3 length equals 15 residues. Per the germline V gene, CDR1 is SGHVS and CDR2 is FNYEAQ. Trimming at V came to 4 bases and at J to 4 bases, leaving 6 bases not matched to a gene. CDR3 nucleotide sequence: TGTGCCAGCAGCTCTAGCGGGGCCTCCCCAGATACGCAGTATTTT. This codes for CASSSSGASPDTQYF.

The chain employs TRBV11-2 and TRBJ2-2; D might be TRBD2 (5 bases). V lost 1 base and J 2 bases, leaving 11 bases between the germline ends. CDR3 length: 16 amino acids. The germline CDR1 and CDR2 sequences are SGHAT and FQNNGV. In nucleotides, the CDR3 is TGTGCCAGCAGCTTAGTAGGTCTAGCCAACACCGGGGAGCTGTTTTTT. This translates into CASSLVGLANTGELFF. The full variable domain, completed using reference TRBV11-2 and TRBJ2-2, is EAGVAQSPRYKIIEKRQSVAFWCNPISGHATLYWYQQILGQGPKLLIQFQNNGVVDDSQLPKDRFSAERLKGVDSTLKIQPAKLEDSAVYLCASSLVGLANTGELFFGEGSRLTVL.

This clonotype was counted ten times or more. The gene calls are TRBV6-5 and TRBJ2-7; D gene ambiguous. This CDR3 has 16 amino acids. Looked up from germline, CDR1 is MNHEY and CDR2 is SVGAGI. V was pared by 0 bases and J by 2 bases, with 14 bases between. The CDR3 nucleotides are TGTGCCAGCAGTTACTCAATTGCGGTTCTAACCTACGAGCAGTACTTC. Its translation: CASSYSIAVLTYEQYF.

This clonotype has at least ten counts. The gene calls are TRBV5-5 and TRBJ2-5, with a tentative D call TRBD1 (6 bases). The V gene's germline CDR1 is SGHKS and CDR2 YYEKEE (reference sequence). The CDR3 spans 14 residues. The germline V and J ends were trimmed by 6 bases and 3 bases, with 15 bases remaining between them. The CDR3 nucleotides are TGTGCCAGCAACTCACAGGGCTTGGAAGAGACCCAGTACTTC. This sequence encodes CASNSQGLEETQYF. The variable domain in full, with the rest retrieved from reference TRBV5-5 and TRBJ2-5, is DAGVTQSPTHLIKTRGQQVTLRCSPISGHKSVSWYQQVLGQGPQFIFQYYEKEERGRGNFPDRFSARQFPNYSSELNVNALLLGDSALYLCASNSQGLEETQYFGPGTRLLVL.

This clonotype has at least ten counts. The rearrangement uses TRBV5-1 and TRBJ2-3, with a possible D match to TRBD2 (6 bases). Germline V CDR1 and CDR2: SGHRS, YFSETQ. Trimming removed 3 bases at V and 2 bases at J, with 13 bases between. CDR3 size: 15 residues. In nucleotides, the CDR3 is TGCGCCAGCAGCTCCGGGACTCCTAACACAGATACGCAGTATTTT. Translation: CASSSGTPNTDTQYF.

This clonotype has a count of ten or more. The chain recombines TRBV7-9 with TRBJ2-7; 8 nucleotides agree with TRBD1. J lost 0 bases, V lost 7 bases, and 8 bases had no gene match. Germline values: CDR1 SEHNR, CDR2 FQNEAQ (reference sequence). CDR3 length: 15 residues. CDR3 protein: CASNQLGQDSYEQYF. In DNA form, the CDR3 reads TGTGCCAGCAACCAACTGGGACAGGACTCCTACGAGCAGTACTTC.

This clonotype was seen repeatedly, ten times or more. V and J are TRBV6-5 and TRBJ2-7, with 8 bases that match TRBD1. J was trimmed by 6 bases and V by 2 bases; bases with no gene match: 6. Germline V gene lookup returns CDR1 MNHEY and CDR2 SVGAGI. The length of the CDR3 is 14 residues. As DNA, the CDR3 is TGTGCCAGCAGTTACAACAGGGGGTTAGGCGAGCAGTACTTC. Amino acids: CASSYNRGLGEQYF.

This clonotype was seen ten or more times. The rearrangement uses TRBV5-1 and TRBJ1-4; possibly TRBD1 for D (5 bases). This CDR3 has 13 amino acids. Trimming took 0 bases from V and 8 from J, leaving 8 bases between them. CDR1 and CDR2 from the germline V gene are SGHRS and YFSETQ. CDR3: CASSLVGGEKLFF. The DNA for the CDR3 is TGCGCCAGCAGCTTGGTTGGGGGAGAAAAACTGTTTTTT.

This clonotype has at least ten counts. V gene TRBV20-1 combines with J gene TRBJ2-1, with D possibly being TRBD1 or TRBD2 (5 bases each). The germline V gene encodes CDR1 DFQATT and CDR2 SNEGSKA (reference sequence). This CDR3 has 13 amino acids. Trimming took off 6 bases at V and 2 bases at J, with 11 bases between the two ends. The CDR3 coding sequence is TGCAGTGCGGGGCACGGGACCTACAATGAGCAGTTCTTC. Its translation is CSAGHGTYNEQFF.

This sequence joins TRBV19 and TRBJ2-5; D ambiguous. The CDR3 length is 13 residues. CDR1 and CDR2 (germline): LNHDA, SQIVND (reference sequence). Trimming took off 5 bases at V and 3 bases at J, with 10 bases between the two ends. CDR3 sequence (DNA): TGTGCCAGTAGTTGGGTGATGGAAGAGACCCAGTACTTC. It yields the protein CASSWVMEETQYF.

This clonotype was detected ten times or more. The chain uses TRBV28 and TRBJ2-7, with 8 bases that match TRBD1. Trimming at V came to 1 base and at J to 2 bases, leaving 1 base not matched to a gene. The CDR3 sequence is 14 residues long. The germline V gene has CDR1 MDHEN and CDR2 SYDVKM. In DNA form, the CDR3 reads TGTGCCAGCAGTTTATCGGGACAGGCCTACGAGCAGTACTTC. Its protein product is CASSLSGQAYEQYF.

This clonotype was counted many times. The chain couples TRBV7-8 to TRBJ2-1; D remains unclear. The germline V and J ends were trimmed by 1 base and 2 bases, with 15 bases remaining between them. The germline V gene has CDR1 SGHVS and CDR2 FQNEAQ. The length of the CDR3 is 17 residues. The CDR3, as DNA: TGTGCCAGCAGCTTAGTAGTTTCAGCACCTCCCTACAATGAGCAGTTCTTC. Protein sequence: CASSLVVSAPPYNEQFF.

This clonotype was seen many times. The CDR3: CASRGDGQVNTEAFF. The CDR3 DNA reads TGTGCCAGCAGGGGTGACGGACAGGTGAACACTGAAGCTTTCTTT. This chain joins TRBV11-3 and TRBJ1-1, with 7 bases lining up with TRBD1. Losses at the gene ends were 6 bases for V and 0 bases for J; bases not matched to a gene: 7. This CDR3 spans 15 amino acids. Per germline, CDR1 SGHNT and CDR2 YENEEA.

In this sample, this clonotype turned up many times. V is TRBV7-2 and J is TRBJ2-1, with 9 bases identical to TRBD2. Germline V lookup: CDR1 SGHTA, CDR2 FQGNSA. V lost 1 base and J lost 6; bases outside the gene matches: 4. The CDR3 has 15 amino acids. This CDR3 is CASSLVSGSSNEQFF. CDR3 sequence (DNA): TGTGCCAGCAGCTTAGTTAGCGGGAGCTCCAATGAGCAGTTCTTC.

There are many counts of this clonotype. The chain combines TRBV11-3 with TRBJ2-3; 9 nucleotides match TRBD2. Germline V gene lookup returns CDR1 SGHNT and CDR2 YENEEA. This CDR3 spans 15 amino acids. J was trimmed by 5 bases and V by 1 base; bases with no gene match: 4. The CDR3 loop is CASSLVTSGQDTQYF. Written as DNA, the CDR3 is TGTGCCAGCAGCTTAGTAACTAGCGGGCAAGATACGCAGTATTTT.

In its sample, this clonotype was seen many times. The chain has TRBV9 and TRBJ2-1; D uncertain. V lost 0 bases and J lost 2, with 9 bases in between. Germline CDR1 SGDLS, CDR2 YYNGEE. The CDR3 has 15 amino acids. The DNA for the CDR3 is TGTGCCAGCAGCGTAGGGGCGGACCCCTACAATGAGCAGTTCTTC. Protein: CASSVGADPYNEQFF.